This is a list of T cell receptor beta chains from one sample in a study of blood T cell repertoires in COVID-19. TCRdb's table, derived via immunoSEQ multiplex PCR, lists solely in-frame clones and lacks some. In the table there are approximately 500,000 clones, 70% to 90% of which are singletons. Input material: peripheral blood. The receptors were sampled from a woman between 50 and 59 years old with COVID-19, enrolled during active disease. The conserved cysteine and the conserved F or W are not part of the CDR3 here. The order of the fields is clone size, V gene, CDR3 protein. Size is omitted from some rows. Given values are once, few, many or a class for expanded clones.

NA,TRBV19,ASSIDRATGNSPLH
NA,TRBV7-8,ASSLERGGGPPYEQY
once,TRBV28,ASRGTGSSGRNEQF
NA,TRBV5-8,ASSPRKKVEVNQPQH
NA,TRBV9,ASSPPRDRDYGYT
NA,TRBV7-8,ASRPQGNTGELF
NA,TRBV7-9,ASSARLGGNTEAF
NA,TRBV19,ASSRPQGRIQPQH
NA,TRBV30,AFRVHSSSYEQY
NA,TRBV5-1,ASSPGLAGPRSSYEQY
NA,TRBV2,ASRETSGGPNTDTQY
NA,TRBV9,ASSLLMGDYKGVDTGELF
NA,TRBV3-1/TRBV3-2,ASSLKQGGFNYGYT
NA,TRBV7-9,ASSTDRGGYEQY
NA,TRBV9,ASSEQGVRGYT
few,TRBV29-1,SVEGGNTEAF
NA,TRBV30,AWRGAFTGRYGYT
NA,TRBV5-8,ASSPGTAFNQPQH
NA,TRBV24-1,ATSVTGRLPSYNEQF
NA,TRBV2,ASSEEGGGYGYT
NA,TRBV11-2,ASSGYNPGTSAYEQY
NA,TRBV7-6,ASSPNWGGQDYGYT
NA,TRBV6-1,ASSERQGRTEAF
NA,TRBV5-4,ASSLEGTGRGYT
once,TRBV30,AWWRRADTEAF
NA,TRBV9,ASSARTENTEAF
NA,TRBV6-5,ATLGGYYGYT
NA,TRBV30,AWSVAGPSYEQY
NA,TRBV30,AWSFGSTGTGAGETQY
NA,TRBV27,ASSYTGNSPLH
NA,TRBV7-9,ASSRAANYGYT
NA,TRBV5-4,ASSLSRTSGYEQY
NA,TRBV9,ASSVSGTDYEQY
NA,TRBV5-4,ASSSPGQNYEQY
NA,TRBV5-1,ASSLRSGDDEQY
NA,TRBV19,ASTGRDRGVTNEKLF
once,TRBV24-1,ATSGGGSYEQY
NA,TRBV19,ASSATPSSYGYT
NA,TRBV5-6,ASSPDTGTYEQY
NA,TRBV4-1,ASSQDPGGAGGYT
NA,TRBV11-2,ASSPDRGVGYT
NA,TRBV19,ASSAGTGYEQY
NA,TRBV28,ASNDRIPTEAF
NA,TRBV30,AWTPGGDGGVYYGYT
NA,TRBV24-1,ATGTSGGAQETQY
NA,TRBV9,ASSETRASGAGDTQY
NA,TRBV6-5,ASTQGNTGELF
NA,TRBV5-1,ASSLALAGNNEQF
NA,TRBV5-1,ASSSRDREVRGYGYT
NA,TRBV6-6,ASSPRAGGLAF
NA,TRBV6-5,ASSSGSGTGYEQY
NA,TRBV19,AGRPTGAGTEAF
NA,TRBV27,ASSLAATNEKLF
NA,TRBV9,ASSAGNTEAF
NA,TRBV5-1,ASSEGVNNEQF
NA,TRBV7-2,ASSLARSRGWRPEAF
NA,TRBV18,ASSLSGGSSSYNEQF
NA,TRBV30,AWSGPGLPYEQY
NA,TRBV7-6,ASSLALTRSYNEQF